This T cell receptor beta chain originates from a study of identical twins. MiXCR, applied by TCRdb to the 5' RACE reads, yields one record per CDR3 protein. The table has 350,000 to 500,000 distinct CDR3 sequences, about 18% seen once; the top ten hold less than 15%. This clonotype was counted many times. Its antigen is not identified. Findings and limits, study-wide: Low generation-probability sequences were in excess among twin-shared out-of-frame alpha sequences. Models predicted too little out-of-frame TCR alpha sharing in monozygotic twins. The authors drew conclusions from cross-sectional statistical analysis rather than following the same donors.

The germline V gene has CDR1 MNHEY and CDR2 SVGEGT. V shed 0 bases and J shed 4 bases, with 6 bases lying between them. This CDR3 comprises 13 residues. The rearrangement joins TRBV6-2 or TRBV6-3 to TRBJ1-1, with D unclear. What was sequenced was naive T cells sorted from blood. This sequence originates from a man over 45 in good health. Written as DNA, the CDR3 is TGTGCCAGCAGTTACTCGCTAGGCACTGAAGCTTTCTTT. Translated, it gives CASSYSLGTEAFF.